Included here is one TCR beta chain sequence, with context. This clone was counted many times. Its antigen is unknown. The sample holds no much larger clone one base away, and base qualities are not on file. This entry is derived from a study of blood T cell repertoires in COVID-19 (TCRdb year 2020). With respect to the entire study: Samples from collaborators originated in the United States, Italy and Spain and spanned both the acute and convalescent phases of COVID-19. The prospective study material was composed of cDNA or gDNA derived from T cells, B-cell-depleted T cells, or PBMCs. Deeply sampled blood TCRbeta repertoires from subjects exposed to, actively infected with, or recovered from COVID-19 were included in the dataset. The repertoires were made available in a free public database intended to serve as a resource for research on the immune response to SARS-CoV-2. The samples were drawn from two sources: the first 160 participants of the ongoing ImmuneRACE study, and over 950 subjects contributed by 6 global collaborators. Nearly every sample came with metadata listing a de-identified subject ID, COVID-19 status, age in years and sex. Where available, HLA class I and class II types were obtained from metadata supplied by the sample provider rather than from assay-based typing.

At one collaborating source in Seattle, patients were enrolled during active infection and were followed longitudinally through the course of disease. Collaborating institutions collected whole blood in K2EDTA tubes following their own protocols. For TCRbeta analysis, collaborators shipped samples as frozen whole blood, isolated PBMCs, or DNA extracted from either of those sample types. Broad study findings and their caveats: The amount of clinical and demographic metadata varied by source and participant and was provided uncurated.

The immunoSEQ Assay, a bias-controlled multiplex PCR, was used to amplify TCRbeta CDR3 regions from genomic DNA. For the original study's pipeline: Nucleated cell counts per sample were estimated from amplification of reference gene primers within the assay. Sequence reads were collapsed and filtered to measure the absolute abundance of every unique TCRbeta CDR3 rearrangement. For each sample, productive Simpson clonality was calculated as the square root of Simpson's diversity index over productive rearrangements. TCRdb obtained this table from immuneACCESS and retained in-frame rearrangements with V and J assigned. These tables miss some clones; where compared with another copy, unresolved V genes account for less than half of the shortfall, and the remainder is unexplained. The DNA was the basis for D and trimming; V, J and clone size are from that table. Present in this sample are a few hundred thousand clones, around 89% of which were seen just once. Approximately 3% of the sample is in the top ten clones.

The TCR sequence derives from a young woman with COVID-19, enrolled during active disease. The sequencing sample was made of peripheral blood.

At the DNA level, the sequence is TGTGCCAGCAGTTTAGGACAAACTGAAGCTTTCTTT. Its translation is CASSLGQTEAFF. The receptor chain draws on TRBV12-3 or TRBV12-4 and TRBJ1-1; the D gene identity is not certain. Reading from cysteine to phenylalanine, the CDR3 counts 12 amino acids. CDR3 DNA is the only sequence kept; it has 36 bases, read in frame from the first base. The trim is 1 base for V and 5 bases for J, with a gap of 5 bases between the germline ends.